This passage covers 24 T cell receptor beta chains from one sample sequenced in a study of CD8+CD57+ T cells in acquired aplastic anemia. The study profiled TCR beta VDJ and CDR3 using genomic DNA as template. Each CDR3 protein gets one entry after TCRdb re-called the reads with MiXCR. The sample lists 200,000 to 250,000 distinct CDR3 sequences, 61% occurring once. Material: sorted CD4+, CD8+, or CD8+CD57+ T cells (not recorded which) from PBMCs. The receptor set was obtained from a human donor in good health.

The rearrangement uses TRBV5-1 and TRBJ2-5; 12 positions agree with TRBD2. The J call may be faulty, since TRBJ2-1 better matches the DNA end. The CDR3 consists of 15 residues. Germline loops: CDR1 SGHRS, CDR2 YFSETQ. The CDR3, as DNA: TGCGCCAGCAGCTTGGGGCTAGCGGGGGGGACGAACCAGTTCTTC. Amino acids: CASSLGLAGGTNQFF.

The V gene is TRBV3-1, the J gene TRBJ1-5; D is perhaps TRBD1 (5 bases). The CDR3 has 16 residues. Trimming cost V 5 bases and J 0 bases, with 14 bases left between them. The germline V gene has CDR1 LGHDT and CDR2 YNNKEL (reference sequence). The CDR3 region is CASSNGGKYSNQPQHF. DNA for the CDR3: TGTGCCAGCAGCAACGGGGGGAAATATAGCAATCAGCCCCAGCATTTT.

This clonotype was seen repeatedly, ten times or more. The CDR3 spells CASSALSRGQGNWYEQYF. CDR3 nucleotides: TGTGCCAGCAGCGCCTTAAGTAGGGGACAGGGTAATTGGTACGAGCAGTACTTC. The rearrangement links TRBV7-3 to TRBJ2-7; 9 positions match TRBD1. Germline CDR1 is SGHTA and CDR2 is FQGTGA. The CDR3 contains 18 residues. J gave up 4 bases and V 5 bases, and 18 bases lay outside the gene matches.

This clonotype was seen only once. This chain uses TRBV20-1 with TRBJ1-1; D is possibly TRBD1 (6 bases). The V end lost 7 bases, the J end lost 4 bases, and 19 bases lay between the germline ends. Germline CDR1 DFQATT, CDR2 SNEGSKA (reference sequence). This CDR3 comprises 14 residues. The CDR3 reads CSVHRRGARTEAFF. The CDR3, as DNA: TGCAGTGTACATCGTCGGGGGGCCCGCACTGAAGCTTTCTTT.

This clonotype was seen a handful of times. The chain combines TRBV2 with TRBJ1-2; no clear D gene. CDR1 and CDR2 (germline): SNHLY, FYNNEI. Trimming cost V 7 bases and J 6 bases, with 15 bases left between them. This CDR3 region has 13 residues. The CDR3 DNA is TGTGCCAGCACTGGACCGCTGATACATGGCTACACCTTC. Translating it yields CASTGPLIHGYTF. The full variable domain, with the rest looked up from reference TRBV2 and TRBJ1-2, is EPEVTQTPSHQVTQMGQEVILRCVPISNHLYFYWYRQILGQKVEFLVSFYNNEISEKSEIFDDQFSVERPDGSNFTLKIRSTKLEDSAMYFCASTGPLIHGYTFGSGTRLTVV.

In its sample, this clonotype was seen many times. This sequence joins TRBV10-3 and TRBJ1-5; 7 bases are shared with TRBD1. Germline CDR1 is ENHRY and CDR2 is SYGVKD. The CDR3 spans 15 residues. With 1 base clipped from V and 5 bases from J, the junction kept 5 bases outside the gene matches. CDR3 region: CAISEFSQGDQPQHF. CDR3 DNA sequence: TGTGCCATCAGTGAGTTCAGTCAGGGGGATCAGCCCCAGCATTTT.

This chain links TRBV7-2 with TRBJ2-5; possible D gene TRBD2, 6 bases. CDR1 is SGHTA, CDR2 FQGNSA, per germline. CDR3 length equals 16 residues. V lost 4 bases to trimming and J lost 2 bases, with 17 bases between them. CDR3 residues: CASSSSVGSGQETQYF. CDR3 nucleotide sequence: TGTGCCAGCAGCTCGAGTGTGGGTAGCGGTCAAGAGACCCAGTACTTC.

This rearrangement joins TRBV15 to TRBJ2-7; TRBD1 matches at 7 bases. The CDR3 contains 14 residues. The V and J ends lost 5 bases and 2 bases, in that order; junction bases with no gene match: 6. Germline V gene lookup returns CDR1 LNHNV and CDR2 YYDKDF (reference sequence). CDR3 coding DNA: TGTGCCACCAGCCGACTGGGACAGACCTACGAGCAGTACTTC. It yields the protein CATSRLGQTYEQYF.

CDR3 nucleotide sequence: TGTGCCCGGAGTATGAGCCGCAATGGGTACAATGAGCAGTTCTTC. Translated: CARSMSRNGYNEQFF. J is TRBJ2-1 and V is TRBV19; D gene ambiguous. Trimming cost V 11 bases and J 4 bases, with 21 bases left between them. Germline-derived CDR1 and CDR2 are LNHDA and SQIVND (reference sequence). The CDR3 length is 15 residues.

This chain connects TRBV6-7 to TRBJ1-1, with a tentative D call TRBD1 (5 bases). TRBV6-7 is designated an ORF whose function remains uncertain. CDR3 size: 18 residues. Deletions cut 2 bases from V and 3 bases from J, with 22 bases between. The CDR3 DNA reads TGTGCCAGCAGTTACCCAATGAGGAGAGGGAGGGGTTACACTGAAGCTTTCTTT. As protein: CASSYPMRRGRGYTEAFF.

As for this clonotype: A read error is likely, as this CDR3 ends without the conserved phenylalanine or tryptophan. The chain joins TRBV7-9 to TRBJ2-7; possible D gene TRBD1, 6 bases. Per the germline V gene, CDR1 is SEHNR and CDR2 is FQNEAQ (reference sequence). The CDR3 consists of 15 residues. The V end lost 0 bases, the J end lost 0 bases, and 9 bases lay between the germline ends. This chain's CDR3 is CASSLALDSSYEQYL. The CDR3 DNA follows: TGTGCCAGCAGCTTAGCGCTGGACAGCTCCTACGAGCAGTACCTC.

About this clonotype itself: One end of the junction varies from germline; a read error may be responsible. The rearrangement joins TRBV19 to TRBJ1-1, with D possibly matching TRBD1 (6 bases). This CDR3 region has 13 residues. Germline loops: CDR1 LNHDA, CDR2 SQIVND (reference sequence). The CDR3 loop reads CTSSSQGRTEAFF. As DNA, the CDR3 is TGTACCAGTAGTTCACAGGGTAGGACTGAAGCTTTCTTT.

This clonotype showed up just once. The rearrangement uses TRBV7-2 and TRBJ1-2, with D perhaps TRBD1 (6 bases). V was clipped by 2 bases and J by 8 bases, with 12 bases between them. CDR3 length equals 13 residues. The germline gives CDR1 SGHTA, CDR2 FQGNSA. CDR3 residues: CASSLNREGGYTF. DNA of the CDR3: TGTGCCAGCAGCTTAAACAGGGAGGGGGGCTACACCTTC.

This clonotype was recorded at least ten times. J is TRBJ1-5 and V is TRBV14; no firm D call. Germline-derived CDR1 and CDR2 are SGHDN and FVKESK. Trimming pared 4 bases from V and 6 bases from J, leaving 31 bases between. The CDR3 contains 20 residues. Here the CDR3 DNA reads TGTGCCAGCAGCCTAGCTTCTTCCCCGGGTGGGTTGTTATACCGTCAGCCCCAGCATTTT. Protein sequence: CASSLASSPGGLLYRQPQHF.

This clonotype was seen once. The chain carries TRBV7-9 and TRBJ1-1, with D perhaps TRBD1 (5 bases). Germline values: CDR1 SEHNR, CDR2 FQNEAQ (reference sequence). V was clipped by 5 bases and J by 4 bases, with 14 bases between them. The CDR3 has 14 amino acids. The CDR3 protein is CASSRDGLGTEAFF. The CDR3 DNA follows: TGTGCCAGCAGCCGGGACGGGTTGGGCACTGAAGCTTTCTTT.

This clonotype has just one count. The chain carries TRBV2 and TRBJ1-5, with no clear D. This CDR3 spans 14 amino acids. Germline V lookup: CDR1 SNHLY, CDR2 FYNNEI. The ends were cut back, 6 bases at V and 4 bases at J, with 13 bases in the middle. The CDR3 region is CASSIVGTNQPQHF. The CDR3 DNA follows: TGTGCCAGCAGCATCGTAGGAACGAATCAGCCCCAGCATTTT.

The V and J genes are TRBV25-1 and TRBJ1-2, with a tentative D call TRBD1 (6 bases). Germline CDR1 and CDR2: MGHDK and SYGVNS. Trimming removed 6 bases from V and 7 bases from J, with 12 bases in between. The CDR3 spans 12 residues. The CDR3 bases are TGTGCCAGCAGAACAGGGAATCGTGGCTACACCTTC. It is translated as CASRTGNRGYTF.

This clonotype was observed many times. V usage is TRBV4-1 and J usage is TRBJ2-5; tentative D call: TRBD1 (5 bases). The CDR3 has 13 amino acids. From germline, CDR1 is MGHRA and CDR2 YSYEKL. Trimming removed 5 bases at V and 5 bases at J, with 12 bases between. In nucleotides, the CDR3 is TGCGCCAGCAGCAAAACAGGCGACGAGACCCAGTACTTC. This sequence encodes CASSKTGDETQYF.

This clonotype was seen a handful of times. V usage is TRBV27 and J usage is TRBJ2-1, with TRBD2 as a possible D gene (6 bases). Trimming cost V 2 bases and J 7 bases, with 12 bases left between them. Germline V gene data show CDR1 as MNHEY and CDR2 as SMNVEV (reference sequence). This CDR3 has 14 amino acids. The CDR3, as DNA: TGTGCCAGCAGTTTAGGGGGGTCGGGGAATGAGCAGTTCTTC. It translates to CASSLGGSGNEQFF.

This clonotype came up a few times. This sequence joins TRBV28 and TRBJ2-7; 8 bases fit TRBD1. The CDR3 is 17 amino acids. Trimming at V came to 4 bases and at J to 3 bases, leaving 14 bases not matched to a gene. Germline V gives CDR1 MDHEN, CDR2 SYDVKM. CDR3: CASSSTGAQLNFYEQYF. CDR3 coding DNA: TGTGCCAGCAGTTCGACAGGGGCCCAGCTAAACTTCTACGAGCAGTACTTC. The complete variable domain, with remaining parts taken from reference TRBV28 and TRBJ2-7, reads DVKVTQSSRYLVKRTGEKVFLECVQDMDHENMFWYRQDPGLGLRLIYFSYDVKMKEKGDIPEGYSVSREKKERFSLILESASTNQTSMYLCASSSTGAQLNFYEQYFGPGTRLTVT.

This clonotype has at least ten counts. The chain couples TRBV11-2 to TRBJ2-1; 7 nucleotides agree with TRBD1. Germline trimming cut 1 base from V and 10 bases from J; bases unmatched to any gene: 4. Germline values: CDR1 SGHAT, CDR2 FQNNGV. This CDR3 has 13 amino acids. The CDR3 DNA reads TGTGCCAGCAGCTTAGGACAGGGTTCCGAGCAGTTCTTC. Encoded protein: CASSLGQGSEQFF.

This clonotype has at least ten counts. The rearrangement links TRBV10-3 to TRBJ1-1; TRBD1 is a possible D gene (5 bases). The germline CDR1 and CDR2 sequences are ENHRY and SYGVKD. This CDR3 is 15 amino acids long. V dropped 4 bases and J dropped 5 bases, with 17 bases sitting between them. CDR3 in DNA: TGTGCCATCAGTGGGGCTCACGGGGGAGGTACTGAAGCTTTCTTT. Its protein is CAISGAHGGGTEAFF.

This chain connects TRBV9 to TRBJ1-2, with D possibly TRBD1 on 6 matching bases. From germline, CDR1 is SGDLS and CDR2 YYNGEE. The CDR3 extends over 13 amino acids. V was clipped by 0 bases and J by 8 bases, with 11 bases between them. This CDR3 is CASSVDEGEGYTF. In DNA form, the CDR3 reads TGTGCCAGCAGCGTAGATGAGGGGGAGGGCTACACCTTC.

This clonotype was seen ten or more times. The rearrangement uses TRBV15 and TRBJ1-3; the match to TRBD1 covers 7 bases. CDR1 is LNHNV, CDR2 YYDKDF, per germline (reference sequence). The CDR3 loop spans 17 amino acids. With V trimmed by 5 bases and J by 0 bases, 10 bases remained unmatched. The CDR3 reads CATSGPGTVSSGNTIYF. Written as DNA, the CDR3 is TGTGCCACCAGCGGACCCGGGACAGTGAGCTCTGGAAACACCATATATTTT.